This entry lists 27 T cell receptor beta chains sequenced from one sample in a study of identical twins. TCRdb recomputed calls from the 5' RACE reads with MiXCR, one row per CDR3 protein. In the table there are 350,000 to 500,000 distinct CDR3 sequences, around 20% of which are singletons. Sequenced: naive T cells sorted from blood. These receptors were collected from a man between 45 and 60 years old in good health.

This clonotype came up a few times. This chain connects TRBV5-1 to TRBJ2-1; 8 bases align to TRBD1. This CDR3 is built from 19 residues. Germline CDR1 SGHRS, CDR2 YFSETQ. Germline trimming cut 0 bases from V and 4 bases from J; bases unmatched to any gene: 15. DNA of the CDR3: TGCGCCAGCAGCTTGGCCAAGTTCTTTGACAGGGGCTTTTACAATGAGCAGTTCTTC. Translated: CASSLAKFFDRGFYNEQFF. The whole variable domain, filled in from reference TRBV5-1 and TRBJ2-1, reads KAGVTQTPRYLIKTRGQQVTLSCSPISGHRSVSWYQQTPGQGLQFLFEYFSETQRNKGNFPGRFSGRQFSNSRSEMNVSTLELGDSALYLCASSLAKFFDRGFYNEQFFGPGTRLTVL.

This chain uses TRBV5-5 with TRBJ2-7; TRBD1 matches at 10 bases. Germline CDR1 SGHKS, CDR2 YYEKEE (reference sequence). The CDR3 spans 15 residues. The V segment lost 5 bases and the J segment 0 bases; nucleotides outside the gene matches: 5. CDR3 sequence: CASRAGQGSSYEQYF. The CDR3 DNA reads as TGTGCCAGCAGGGCGGGACAGGGGAGCTCCTACGAGCAGTACTTC.

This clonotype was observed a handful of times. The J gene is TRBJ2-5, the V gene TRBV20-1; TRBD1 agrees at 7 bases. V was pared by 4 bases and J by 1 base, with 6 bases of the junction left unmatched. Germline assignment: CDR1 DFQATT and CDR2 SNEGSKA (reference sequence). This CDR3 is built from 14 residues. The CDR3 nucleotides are TGCAGTGCTAAATCGGACAGGAGCCAAGAGACCCAGTACTTC. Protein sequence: CSAKSDRSQETQYF.

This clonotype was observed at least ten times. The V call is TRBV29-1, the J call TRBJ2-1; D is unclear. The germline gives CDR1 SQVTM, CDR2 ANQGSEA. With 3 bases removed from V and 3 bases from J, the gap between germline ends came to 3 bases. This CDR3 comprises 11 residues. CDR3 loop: CSVDSYNEQFF. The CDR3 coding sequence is TGCAGCGTTGACAGCTACAATGAGCAGTTCTTC.

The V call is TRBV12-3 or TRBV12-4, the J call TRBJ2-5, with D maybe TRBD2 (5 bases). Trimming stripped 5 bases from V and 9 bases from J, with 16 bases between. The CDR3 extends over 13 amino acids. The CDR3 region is CASSTDPERPQYF. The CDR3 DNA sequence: TGTGCCAGCAGTACGGACCCGGAGCGGCCCCAGTACTTC.

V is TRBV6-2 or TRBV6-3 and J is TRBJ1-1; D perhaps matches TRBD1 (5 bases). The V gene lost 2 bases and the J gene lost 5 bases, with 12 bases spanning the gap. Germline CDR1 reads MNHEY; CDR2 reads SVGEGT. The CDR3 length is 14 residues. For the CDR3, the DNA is TGTGCCAGCAGTTACCACGGGGCGCGGACTGAAGCTTTCTTT. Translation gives CASSYHGARTEAFF.

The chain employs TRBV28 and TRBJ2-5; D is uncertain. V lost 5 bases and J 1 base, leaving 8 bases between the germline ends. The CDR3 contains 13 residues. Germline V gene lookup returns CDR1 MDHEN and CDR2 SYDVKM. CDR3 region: CASSVKIQETQYF. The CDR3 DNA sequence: TGTGCCAGCAGTGTTAAGATCCAAGAGACCCAGTACTTC. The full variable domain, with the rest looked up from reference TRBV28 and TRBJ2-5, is DVKVTQSSRYLVKRTGEKVFLECVQDMDHENMFWYRQDPGLGLRLIYFSYDVKMKEKGDIPEGYSVSREKKERFSLILESASTNQTSMYLCASSVKIQETQYFGPGTRLLVL.

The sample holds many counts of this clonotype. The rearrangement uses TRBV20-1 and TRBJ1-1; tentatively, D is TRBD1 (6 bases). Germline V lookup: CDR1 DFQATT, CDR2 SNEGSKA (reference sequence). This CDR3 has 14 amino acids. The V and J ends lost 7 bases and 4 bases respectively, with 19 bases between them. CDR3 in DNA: TGCAGTGGAGGGCAGGGAGGGGGAAGCACTGAAGCTTTCTTT. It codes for CSGGQGGGSTEAFF.

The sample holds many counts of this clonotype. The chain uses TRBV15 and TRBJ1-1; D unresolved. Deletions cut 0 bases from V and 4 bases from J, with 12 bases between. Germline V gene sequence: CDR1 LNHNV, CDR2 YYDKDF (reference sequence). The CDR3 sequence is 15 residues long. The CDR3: CATSRDWREPTEAFF. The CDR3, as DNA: TGTGCCACCAGCAGAGATTGGAGGGAACCCACTGAAGCTTTCTTT.

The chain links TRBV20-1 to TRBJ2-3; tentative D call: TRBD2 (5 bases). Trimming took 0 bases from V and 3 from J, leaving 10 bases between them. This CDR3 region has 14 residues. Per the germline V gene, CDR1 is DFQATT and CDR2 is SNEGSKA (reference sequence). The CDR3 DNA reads TGCAGTGCTAGAGATCCCCGGGGAACAGATACGCAGTATTTT. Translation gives CSARDPRGTDTQYF.

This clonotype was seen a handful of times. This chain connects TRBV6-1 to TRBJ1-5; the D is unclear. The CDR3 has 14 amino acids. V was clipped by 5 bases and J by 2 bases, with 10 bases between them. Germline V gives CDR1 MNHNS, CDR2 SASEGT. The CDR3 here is CASSIRPGNQPQHF. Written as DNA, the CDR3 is TGTGCCAGCAGTATCCGACCTGGCAATCAGCCCCAGCATTTT.

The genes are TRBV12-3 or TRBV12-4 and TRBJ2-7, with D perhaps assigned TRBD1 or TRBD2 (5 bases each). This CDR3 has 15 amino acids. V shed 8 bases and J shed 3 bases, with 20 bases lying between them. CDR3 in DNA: TGTGCCAGCTCCTATTGGGGTCCTGGGGGCTACGAGCAGTACTTC. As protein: CASSYWGPGGYEQYF.

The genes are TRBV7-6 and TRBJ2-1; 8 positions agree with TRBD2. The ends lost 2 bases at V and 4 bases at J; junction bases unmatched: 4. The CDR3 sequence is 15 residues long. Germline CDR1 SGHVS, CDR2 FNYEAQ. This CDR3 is CASSLLAGLYNEQFF. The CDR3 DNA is TGTGCCAGCAGCTTATTAGCGGGATTATACAATGAGCAGTTCTTC.

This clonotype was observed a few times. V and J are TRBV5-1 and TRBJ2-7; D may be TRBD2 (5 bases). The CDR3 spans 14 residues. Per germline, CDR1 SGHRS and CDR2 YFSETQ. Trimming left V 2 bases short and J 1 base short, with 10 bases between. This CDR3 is CASSFIATSYEQYF. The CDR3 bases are TGCGCCAGCAGCTTCATAGCGACGTCCTACGAGCAGTACTTC.

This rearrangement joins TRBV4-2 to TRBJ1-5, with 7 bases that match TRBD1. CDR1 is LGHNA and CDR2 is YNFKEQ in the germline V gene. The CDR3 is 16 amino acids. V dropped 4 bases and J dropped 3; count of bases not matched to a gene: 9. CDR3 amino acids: CASSLQDRDTNQPQHF. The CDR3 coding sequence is TGTGCCAGCAGCCTACAAGACAGGGACACCAATCAGCCCCAGCATTTT.

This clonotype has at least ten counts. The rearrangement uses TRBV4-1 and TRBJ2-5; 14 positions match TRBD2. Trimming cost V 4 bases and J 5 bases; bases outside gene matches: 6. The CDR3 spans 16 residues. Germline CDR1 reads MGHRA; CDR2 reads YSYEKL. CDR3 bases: TGCGCCAGCAGCCCCGGACTAGCGGGGGGTGGTGAGACCCAGTACTTC. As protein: CASSPGLAGGGETQYF.

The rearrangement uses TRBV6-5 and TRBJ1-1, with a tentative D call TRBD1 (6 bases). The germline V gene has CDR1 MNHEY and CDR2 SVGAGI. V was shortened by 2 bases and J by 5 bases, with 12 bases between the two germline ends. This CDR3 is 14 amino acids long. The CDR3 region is CASSYGARGTEAFF. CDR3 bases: TGTGCCAGCAGTTACGGGGCTAGGGGGACTGAAGCTTTCTTT.

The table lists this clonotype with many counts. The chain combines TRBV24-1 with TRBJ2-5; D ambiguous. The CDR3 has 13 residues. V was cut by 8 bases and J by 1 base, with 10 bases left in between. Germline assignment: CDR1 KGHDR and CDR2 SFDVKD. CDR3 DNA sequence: TGTGCCACCAAGGCGCCTCTCCAAGAGACCCAGTACTTC. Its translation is CATKAPLQETQYF.

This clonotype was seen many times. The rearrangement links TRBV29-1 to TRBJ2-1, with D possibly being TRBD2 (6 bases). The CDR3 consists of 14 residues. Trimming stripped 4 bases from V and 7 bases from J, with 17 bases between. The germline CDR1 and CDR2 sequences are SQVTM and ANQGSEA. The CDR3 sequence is CSVARETRVNEQFF. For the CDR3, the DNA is TGCAGCGTTGCTCGGGAGACGAGGGTTAATGAGCAGTTCTTC.

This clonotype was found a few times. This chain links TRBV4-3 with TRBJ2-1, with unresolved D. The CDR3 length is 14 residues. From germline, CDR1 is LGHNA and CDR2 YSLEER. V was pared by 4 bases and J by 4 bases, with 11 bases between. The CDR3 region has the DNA TGCGCCAGCAGCCCGGCAGGACCTTACAATGAGCAGTTCTTC. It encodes CASSPAGPYNEQFF.

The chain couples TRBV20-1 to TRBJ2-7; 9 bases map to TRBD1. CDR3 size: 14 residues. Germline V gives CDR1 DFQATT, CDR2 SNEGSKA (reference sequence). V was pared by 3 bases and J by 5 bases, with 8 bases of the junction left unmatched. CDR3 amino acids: CSARSGQGDHEQYF. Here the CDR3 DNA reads TGCAGTGCTAGGTCGGGACAGGGTGATCACGAGCAGTACTTC.

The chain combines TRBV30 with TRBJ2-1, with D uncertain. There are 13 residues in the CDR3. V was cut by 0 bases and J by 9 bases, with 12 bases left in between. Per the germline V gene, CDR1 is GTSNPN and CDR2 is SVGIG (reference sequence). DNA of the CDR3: TGTGCCTGGAGTGTACCCTTGGTTCTTGAGCAGTTCTTC. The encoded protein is CAWSVPLVLEQFF.

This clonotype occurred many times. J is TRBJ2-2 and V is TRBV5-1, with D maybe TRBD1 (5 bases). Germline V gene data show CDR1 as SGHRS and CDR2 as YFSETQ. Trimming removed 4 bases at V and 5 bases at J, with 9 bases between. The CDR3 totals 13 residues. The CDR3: CASSLRQTGELFF. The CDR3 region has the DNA TGCGCCAGCAGCCTCCGACAGACCGGGGAGCTGTTTTTT.

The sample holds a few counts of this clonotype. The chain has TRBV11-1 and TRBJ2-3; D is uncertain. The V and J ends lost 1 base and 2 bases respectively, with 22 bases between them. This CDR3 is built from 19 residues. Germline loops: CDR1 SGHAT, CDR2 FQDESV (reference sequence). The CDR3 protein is CASSLEGMLEPGHTDTQYF. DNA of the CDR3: TGTGCCAGCAGCTTAGAGGGTATGCTGGAGCCGGGCCACACAGATACGCAGTATTTT. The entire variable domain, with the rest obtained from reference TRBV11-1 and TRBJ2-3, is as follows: EAEVAQSPRYKITEKSQAVAFWCDPISGHATLYWYRQILGQGPELLVQFQDESVVDDSQLPKDRFSAERLKGVDSTLKIQPAELGDSAMYLCASSLEGMLEPGHTDTQYFGPGTRLTVL.

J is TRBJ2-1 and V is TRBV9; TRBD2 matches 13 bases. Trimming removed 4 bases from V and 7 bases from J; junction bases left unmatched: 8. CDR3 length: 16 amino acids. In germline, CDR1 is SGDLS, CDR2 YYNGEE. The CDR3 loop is CASSPGLAGVGNEQFF. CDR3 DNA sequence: TGTGCCAGCAGCCCTGGACTAGCGGGAGTTGGGAATGAGCAGTTCTTC.

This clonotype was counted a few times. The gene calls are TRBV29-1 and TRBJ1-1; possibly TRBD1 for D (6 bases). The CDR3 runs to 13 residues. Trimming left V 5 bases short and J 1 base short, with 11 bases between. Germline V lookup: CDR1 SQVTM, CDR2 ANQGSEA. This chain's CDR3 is CSVLRTENTEAFF. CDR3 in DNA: TGCAGCGTTCTCCGGACAGAGAACACTGAAGCTTTCTTT.

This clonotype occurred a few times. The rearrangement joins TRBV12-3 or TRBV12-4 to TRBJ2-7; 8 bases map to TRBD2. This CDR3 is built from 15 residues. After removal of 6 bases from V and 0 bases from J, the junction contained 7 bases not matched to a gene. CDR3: CASSYTSGHSYEQYF. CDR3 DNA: TGTGCCAGCAGCTATACTAGCGGCCACTCCTACGAGCAGTACTTC.